The T cell receptor beta chain under discussion was sequenced for a study of blood T cells in healthy people across ages. Findings and caveats of the study: Using unsorted PBMCs precluded a conclusive naive versus antigen-experienced comparison.

The CDR3 is 15 residues long. The V gene lost 4 bases and the J gene lost 3 bases, with 13 bases spanning the gap. Germline V CDR1 and CDR2: LGHNA, YSLEER. This clonotype has more than one count but fewer than ten. Its antigen is as yet unknown. A sample-barcoded 5' primer and a J-beta primer mix were used in a second PCR of roughly 6 to 12 cycles. TCRdb redid the calling of the 5' RACE reads with MiXCR, one entry per CDR3 protein. Here the sample spans about 800,000 distinct CDR3 sequences, approximately 25% being singletons. The same sample was also used in a study of T cells of mothers and their children. That paper states: Within related and unrelated pairs, thymic selection shapes TCR recombination output in a similar way.

This chain joins TRBV4-3 and TRBJ2-1, with D perhaps assigned TRBD1 or TRBD2 (5 bases each). The sequence came from a boy aged 5-17 years in good health. Sequencing used blood. This CDR3 reads CASSPRGDFYNEQFF. The CDR3 DNA is TGCGCCAGCAGCCCCCGGGGCGACTTCTACAATGAGCAGTTCTTC.